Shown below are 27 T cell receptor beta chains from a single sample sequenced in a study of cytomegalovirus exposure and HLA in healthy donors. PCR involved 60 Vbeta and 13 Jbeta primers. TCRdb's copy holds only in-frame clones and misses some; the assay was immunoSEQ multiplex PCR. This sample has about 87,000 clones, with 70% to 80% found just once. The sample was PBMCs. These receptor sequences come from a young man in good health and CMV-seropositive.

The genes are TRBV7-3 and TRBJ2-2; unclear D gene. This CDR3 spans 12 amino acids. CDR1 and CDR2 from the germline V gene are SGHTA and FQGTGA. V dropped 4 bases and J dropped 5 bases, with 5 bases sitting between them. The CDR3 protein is CASSSRTGELFF. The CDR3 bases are TGTGCCAGCAGCTCTCGGACCGGGGAGCTGTTTTTT.

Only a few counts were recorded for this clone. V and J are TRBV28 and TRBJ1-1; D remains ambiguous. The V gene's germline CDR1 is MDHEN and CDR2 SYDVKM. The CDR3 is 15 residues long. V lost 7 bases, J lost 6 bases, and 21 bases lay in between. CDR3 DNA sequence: TGTGCCAGCAACGGCGGGCCGGTTAAGTATGCTGAAGCTTTCTTT. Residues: CASNGGPVKYAEAFF.

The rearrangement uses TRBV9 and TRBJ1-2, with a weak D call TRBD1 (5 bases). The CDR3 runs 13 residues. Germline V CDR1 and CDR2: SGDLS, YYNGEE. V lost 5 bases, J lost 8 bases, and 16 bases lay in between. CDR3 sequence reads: CASSELGGWGYTF. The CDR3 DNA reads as TGTGCCAGCAGTGAGCTCGGGGGATGGGGCTACACCTTC.

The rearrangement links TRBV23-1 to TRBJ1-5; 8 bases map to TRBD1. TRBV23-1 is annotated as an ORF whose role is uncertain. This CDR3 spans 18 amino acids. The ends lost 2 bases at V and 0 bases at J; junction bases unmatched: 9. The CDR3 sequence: CASSQGRDRRLSNQPQHF. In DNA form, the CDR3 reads TGCGCCAGCAGTCAAGGCCGGGACAGGAGACTTAGCAATCAGCCCCAGCATTTT.

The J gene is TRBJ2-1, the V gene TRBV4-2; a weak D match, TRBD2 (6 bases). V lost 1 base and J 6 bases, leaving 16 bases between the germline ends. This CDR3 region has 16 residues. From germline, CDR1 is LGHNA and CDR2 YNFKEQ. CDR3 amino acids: CASSQGAGGPANEQFF. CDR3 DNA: TGTGCCAGCAGCCAAGGAGCTGGAGGGCCGGCCAATGAGCAGTTCTTC.

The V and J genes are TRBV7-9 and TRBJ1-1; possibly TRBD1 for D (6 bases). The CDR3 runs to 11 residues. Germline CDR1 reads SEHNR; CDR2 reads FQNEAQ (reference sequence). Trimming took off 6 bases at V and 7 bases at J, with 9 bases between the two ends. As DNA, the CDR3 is TGTGCCAGCAGTCGGACAGTTGAAGCTTTCTTT. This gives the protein CASSRTVEAFF.

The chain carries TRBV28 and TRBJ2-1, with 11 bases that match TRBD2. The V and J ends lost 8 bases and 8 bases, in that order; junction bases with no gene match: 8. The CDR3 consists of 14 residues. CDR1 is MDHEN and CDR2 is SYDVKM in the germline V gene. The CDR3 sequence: CASQISGRAYEQFF. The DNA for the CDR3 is TGTGCCAGCCAGATTAGCGGGAGGGCCTATGAGCAGTTCTTC. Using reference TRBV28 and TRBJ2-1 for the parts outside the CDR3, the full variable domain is DVKVTQSSRYLVKRTGEKVFLECVQDMDHENMFWYRQDPGLGLRLIYFSYDVKMKEKGDIPEGYSVSREKKERFSLILESASTNQTSMYLCASQISGRAYEQFFGPGTRLTVL.

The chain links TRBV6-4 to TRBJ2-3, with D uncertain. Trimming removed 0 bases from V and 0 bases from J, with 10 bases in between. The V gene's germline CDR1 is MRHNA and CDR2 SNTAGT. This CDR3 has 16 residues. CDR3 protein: CASSDSPQTSTDTQYF. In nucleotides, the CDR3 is TGTGCCAGCAGTGACTCGCCCCAGACTAGCACAGATACGCAGTATTTT.

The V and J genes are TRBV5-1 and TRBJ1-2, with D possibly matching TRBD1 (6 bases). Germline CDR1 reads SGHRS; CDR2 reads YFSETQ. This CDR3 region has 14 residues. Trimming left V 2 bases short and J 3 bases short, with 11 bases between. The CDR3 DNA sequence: TGCGCCAGCAGCTTACAGGGTTATGACTATGGCTACACCTTC. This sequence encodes CASSLQGYDYGYTF.

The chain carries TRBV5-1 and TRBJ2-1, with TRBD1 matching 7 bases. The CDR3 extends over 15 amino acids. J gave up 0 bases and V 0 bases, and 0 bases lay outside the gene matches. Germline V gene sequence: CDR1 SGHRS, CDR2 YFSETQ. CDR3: CASSLGDSSYNEQFF. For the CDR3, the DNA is TGCGCCAGCAGCTTGGGGGACAGCTCCTACAATGAGCAGTTCTTC.

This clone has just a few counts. CDR3 DNA: TGCGCCAGCCGAGACAACGAAAAACTGTTTTTT. Encoded protein: CASRDNEKLFF. The chain uses TRBV5-1 and TRBJ1-4; D gene uncertain. V lost 7 bases and J 8 bases, leaving 9 bases between the germline ends. The CDR3 loop spans 11 amino acids. CDR1 is SGHRS, CDR2 YFSETQ, per germline.

For the CDR3, the DNA is TGTGCCAGCAGCTTACGGCTACTGAGGGAGACCCAGTACTTC. It yields the protein CASSLRLLRETQYF. The gene calls are TRBV7-9 and TRBJ2-5; D gene unclear. In germline, CDR1 is SEHNR, CDR2 FQNEAQ (reference sequence). V lost 2 bases to trimming and J lost 5 bases, with 12 bases between them. This CDR3 spans 14 amino acids.

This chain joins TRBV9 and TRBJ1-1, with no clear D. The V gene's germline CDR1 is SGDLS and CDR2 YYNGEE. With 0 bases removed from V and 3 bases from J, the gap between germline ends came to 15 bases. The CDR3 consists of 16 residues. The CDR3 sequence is CASSVAEMGPDTEAFF. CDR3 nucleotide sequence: TGTGCCAGCAGCGTAGCTGAGATGGGCCCCGACACTGAAGCTTTCTTT. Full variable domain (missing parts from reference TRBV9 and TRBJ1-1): DSGVTQTPKHLITATGQRVTLRCSPRSGDLSVYWYQQSLDQGLQFLIQYYNGEERAKGNILERFSAQQFPDLHSELNLSSLELGDSALYFCASSVAEMGPDTEAFFGQGTRLTVV.

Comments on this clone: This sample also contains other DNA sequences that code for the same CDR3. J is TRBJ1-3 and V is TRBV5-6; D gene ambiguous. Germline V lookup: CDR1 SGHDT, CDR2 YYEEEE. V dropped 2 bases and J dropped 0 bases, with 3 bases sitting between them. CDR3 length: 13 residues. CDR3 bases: TGTGCCAGCAGCTTCAGCTCTGGAAACACCATATATTTT. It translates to CASSFSSGNTIYF.

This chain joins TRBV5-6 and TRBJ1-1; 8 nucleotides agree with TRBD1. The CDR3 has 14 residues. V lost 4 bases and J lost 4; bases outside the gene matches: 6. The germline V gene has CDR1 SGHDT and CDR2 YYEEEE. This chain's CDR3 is CASSLGQESTEAFF. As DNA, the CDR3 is TGTGCCAGCAGCCTGGGACAGGAGAGCACTGAAGCTTTCTTT.

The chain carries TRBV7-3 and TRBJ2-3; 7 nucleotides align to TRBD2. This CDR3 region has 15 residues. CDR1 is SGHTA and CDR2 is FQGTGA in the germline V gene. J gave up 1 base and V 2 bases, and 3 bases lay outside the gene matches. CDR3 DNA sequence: TGTGCCAGCAGCTTACTAGCGGAAGGCACAGATACGCAGTATTTT. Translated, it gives CASSLLAEGTDTQYF.

CDR3 bases: TGTGCCAGCAGTTTCGGGACTAGCGGGGGTCATAATGAGCAGTTCTTC. Residues: CASSFGTSGGHNEQFF. V usage is TRBV6-6 and J usage is TRBJ2-1; TRBD2 matches at 14 bases. Germline-derived CDR1 and CDR2 are MNHNY and SVGAGI (reference sequence). The V segment lost 4 bases and the J segment 7 bases; nucleotides outside the gene matches: 6. CDR3 length: 16 residues.

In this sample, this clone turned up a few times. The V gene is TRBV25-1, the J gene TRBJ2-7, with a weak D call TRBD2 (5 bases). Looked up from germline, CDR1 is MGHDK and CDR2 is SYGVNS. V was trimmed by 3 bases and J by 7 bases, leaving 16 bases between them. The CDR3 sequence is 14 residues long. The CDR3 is CASSDLVEAPEQYF. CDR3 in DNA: TGTGCCAGCAGTGATCTGGTGGAGGCGCCGGAGCAGTACTTC.

The CDR3 DNA reads as TGTGCCAGCAGTTACTCGTGGGGGCGGTCAGCCTACGAGCAGTACTTC. This sequence encodes CASSYSWGRSAYEQYF. This sequence joins TRBV6-5 and TRBJ2-7, with D perhaps matching TRBD1 (6 bases). The germline CDR1 and CDR2 sequences are MNHEY and SVGAGI. The length of the CDR3 is 16 residues. Trimming pared 0 bases from V and 2 bases from J, leaving 14 bases between.

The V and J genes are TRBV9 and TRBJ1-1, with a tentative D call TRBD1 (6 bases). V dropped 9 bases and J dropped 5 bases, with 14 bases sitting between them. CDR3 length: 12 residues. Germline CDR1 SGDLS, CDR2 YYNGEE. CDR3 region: CAITAGATEAFF. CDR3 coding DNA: TGTGCCATTACAGCAGGGGCTACTGAAGCTTTCTTT.

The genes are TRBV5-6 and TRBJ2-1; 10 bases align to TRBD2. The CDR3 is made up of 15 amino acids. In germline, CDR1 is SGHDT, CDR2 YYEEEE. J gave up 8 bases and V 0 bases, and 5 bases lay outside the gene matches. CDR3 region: CASSLDSGGAHEQFF. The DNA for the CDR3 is TGTGCCAGCAGCTTGGACAGCGGGGGGGCCCATGAGCAGTTCTTC.

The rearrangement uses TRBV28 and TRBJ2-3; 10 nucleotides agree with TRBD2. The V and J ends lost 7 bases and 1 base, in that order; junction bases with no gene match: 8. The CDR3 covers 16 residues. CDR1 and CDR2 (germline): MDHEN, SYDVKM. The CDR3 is CASIPSLAGGTDTQYF. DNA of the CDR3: TGTGCCAGCATCCCATCCCTAGCGGGGGGCACAGATACGCAGTATTTT. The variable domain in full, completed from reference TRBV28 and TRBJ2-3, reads DVKVTQSSRYLVKRTGEKVFLECVQDMDHENMFWYRQDPGLGLRLIYFSYDVKMKEKGDIPEGYSVSREKKERFSLILESASTNQTSMYLCASIPSLAGGTDTQYFGPGTRLTVL.

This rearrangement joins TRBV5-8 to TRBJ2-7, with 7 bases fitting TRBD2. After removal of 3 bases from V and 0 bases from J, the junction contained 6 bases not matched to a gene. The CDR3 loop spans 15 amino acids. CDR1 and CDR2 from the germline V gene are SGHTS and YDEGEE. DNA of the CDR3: TGTGCCAGCAGCTATGGGGCTAGCGGCTCCTACGAGCAGTACTTC. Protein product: CASSYGASGSYEQYF.

The DNA of the CDR3 is TGTGCCAGCACTAGGACAGGATTGAACACTGAAGCTTTCTTT. Protein sequence: CASTRTGLNTEAFF. This sequence joins TRBV6-1 and TRBJ1-1, with 7 bases fitting TRBD1. J lost 0 bases, V lost 7 bases, and 5 bases had no gene match. Germline CDR1 is MNHNS and CDR2 is SASEGT. This CDR3 region has 14 residues.

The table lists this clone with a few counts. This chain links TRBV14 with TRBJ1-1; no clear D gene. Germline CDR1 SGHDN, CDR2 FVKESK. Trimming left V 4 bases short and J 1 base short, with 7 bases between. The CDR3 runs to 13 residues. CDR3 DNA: TGTGCCAGCAGCCGGAACAGGAACACTGAAGCTTTCTTT. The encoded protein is CASSRNRNTEAFF.

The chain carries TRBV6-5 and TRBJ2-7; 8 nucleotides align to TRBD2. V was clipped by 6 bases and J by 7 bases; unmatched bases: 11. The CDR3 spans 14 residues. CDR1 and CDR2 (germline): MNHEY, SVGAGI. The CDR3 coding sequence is TGTGCCAGCAGGATGACCGGGGGGGATTTAGAGCAGTACTTC. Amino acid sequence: CASRMTGGDLEQYF.

The CDR3, as DNA: TGCGCCAGCAGTCCGACTAGCGGTCTCACAGATACGCAGTATTTT. This gives the protein CASSPTSGLTDTQYF. The chain has TRBV5-1 and TRBJ2-3; the match to TRBD2 covers 9 bases. The J segment lost 2 bases and the V segment lost 5 bases, leaving 6 bases of the junction unmatched. The V gene's germline CDR1 is SGHRS and CDR2 YFSETQ. The CDR3 consists of 15 residues.